One and the same sample provided the 25 T cell receptor beta chains below, sequenced in a study of PD-L1 blockade in urothelial cancer. Time point in this sample: pretreatment peripheral blood. Profiling relied on immunoSEQ multiplex PCR, and the TCRdb table lists in-frame clones only, not all of them. The table lists 72,000 or so clones, around 86% of them singletons. The sequencing used PBMCs, collected around atezolizumab (anti-PD-L1) treatment. The source is a man in his fifties or sixties with urothelial cancer.

The CDR3 coding sequence is TGTGCCAGCACCCCATTTAGCTCCTATAATTCACCCCTCCACTTT. Amino acids: CASTPFSSYNSPLHF. The chain combines TRBV27 with TRBJ1-6; no clear D. Germline assignment: CDR1 MNHEY and CDR2 SMNVEV (reference sequence). V dropped 7 bases and J dropped 0 bases, with 10 bases sitting between them. The CDR3 covers 15 residues.

This clone came up a few times. The chain couples TRBV10-3 to TRBJ1-2; 11 nucleotides line up with TRBD1. In germline, CDR1 is ENHRY, CDR2 SYGVKD. There are 15 residues in the CDR3. J was trimmed by 4 bases and V by 6 bases; bases with no gene match: 7. CDR3 sequence reads: CAISDPGQGGYGYTF. The CDR3 coding sequence is TGTGCCATCAGCGATCCGGGACAGGGGGGCTATGGCTACACCTTC.

This chain connects TRBV7-9 to TRBJ1-5; D might be TRBD1 (5 bases). V was clipped by 2 bases and J by 0 bases, with 14 bases between them. CDR1 and CDR2 from the germline V gene are SEHNR and FQNEAQ (reference sequence). This CDR3 is built from 17 residues. The CDR3 nucleotides read TGTGCCAGCAGCTTACCCCAGGGATTCTATAGCAATCAGCCCCAGCATTTT. Translation: CASSLPQGFYSNQPQHF.

V and J are TRBV4-3 and TRBJ1-1, with 7 bases aligning to TRBD1. The CDR3 is 15 amino acids. With 0 bases clipped from V and 7 bases from J, the junction kept 8 bases outside the gene matches. CDR1 is LGHNA and CDR2 is YSLEER in the germline V gene. Written as DNA, the CDR3 is TGCGCCAGCAGCCAAGATCCGGGACAGTCCCATGAAGCTTTCTTT. Its translation is CASSQDPGQSHEAFF.

This clone was recorded once. The genes are TRBV11-1 and TRBJ2-5; D might be TRBD2 (6 bases). CDR3 length equals 14 residues. The germline V and J ends were trimmed by 4 bases and 7 bases, with 16 bases remaining between them. The germline V gene has CDR1 SGHAT and CDR2 FQDESV (reference sequence). In nucleotides, the CDR3 is TGTGCCAGCAGCTCTTCTTCTACCGGGAGGACCCAGTACTTC. It translates to CASSSSSTGRTQYF.

The chain employs TRBV10-2 and TRBJ2-7, with a tentative D call TRBD2 (6 bases). V shed 10 bases and J shed 3 bases, with 19 bases lying between them. CDR3 length: 14 amino acids. Germline loops: CDR1 WSHSY, CDR2 SAAADI. CDR3 in DNA: TGCGCCACCAGACTGTCGGGACTTAACTACGAGCAGTACTTC. It encodes CATRLSGLNYEQYF.

Note on this clone: The same CDR3 also results from other DNA sequences found in this sample. The chain recombines TRBV7-2 with TRBJ2-7, with D perhaps matching TRBD2 (5 bases). Germline V gene lookup returns CDR1 SGHTA and CDR2 FQGNSA. Trimming stripped 1 base from V and 0 bases from J, with 10 bases between. The CDR3 extends over 15 amino acids. The CDR3 DNA follows: TGTGCCAGCAGCTTAGGAGGGCCCCTCTCCTACGAGCAGTACTTC. Translation gives CASSLGGPLSYEQYF.

The chain is built from TRBV7-9 and TRBJ2-3, with TRBD2 matching 7 bases. Germline CDR1 and CDR2: SEHNR and FQNEAQ (reference sequence). This CDR3 comprises 15 residues. Losses at the gene ends were 5 bases for V and 2 bases for J; bases not matched to a gene: 7. The CDR3 reads CASSLLAADTDTQYF. The CDR3 DNA sequence: TGTGCCAGCAGCCTCCTAGCGGCAGACACAGATACGCAGTATTTT. Full variable domain (outside the CDR3, taken from reference TRBV7-9 and TRBJ2-3): DTGVSQNPRHKITKRGQNVTFRCDPISEHNRLYWYRQTLGQGPEFLTYFQNEAQLEKSRLLSDRFSAERPKGSFSTLEIQRTEQGDSAMYLCASSLLAADTDTQYFGPGTRLTVL.

V usage is TRBV29-1 and J usage is TRBJ1-3; tentatively, D is TRBD1 (6 bases). The CDR3 consists of 15 residues. Trimming pared 6 bases from V and 4 bases from J, leaving 19 bases between. The germline CDR1 and CDR2 sequences are SQVTM and ANQGSEA. This CDR3 is CSVRGVQGRGNTIYF. Here the CDR3 DNA reads TGCAGCGTCAGAGGAGTGCAGGGGAGAGGAAACACCATATATTTT.

Only one count was recorded for this clone. CDR3 coding DNA: TGTGCCAGCAGCTTAGTGGGACCCGGACAGGGATTTGAAGCTTTCTTT. Translation gives CASSLVGPGQGFEAFF. This sequence joins TRBV7-2 and TRBJ1-1, with 8 bases that match TRBD1. This CDR3 comprises 16 residues. Per the germline V gene, CDR1 is SGHTA and CDR2 is FQGNSA. V shed 1 base and J 7 bases; nucleotides not matched to a gene: 11.

This clone was observed a few times. The V call is TRBV18, the J call TRBJ1-6, with D possibly TRBD1 on 6 matching bases. The CDR3 runs 16 residues. V lost 2 bases, J lost 9 bases, and 17 bases lay in between. The germline gives CDR1 KGHSH, CDR2 LQKENI. CDR3 amino acids: CASSPATGGGGSPLHF. CDR3 DNA sequence: TGTGCCAGCTCACCAGCGACAGGAGGGGGGGGTTCACCCCTCCACTTT.

There are a few counts of this clone. The gene calls are TRBV2 and TRBJ1-2; 10 nucleotides agree with TRBD1. V trimming: 8 bases; J trimming: 2 bases; junction bases outside the gene matches: 5. CDR1 is SNHLY, CDR2 FYNNEI, per germline. The CDR3 extends over 14 amino acids. The CDR3 loop reads CASRPGQGNYGYTF. Written as DNA, the CDR3 is TGTGCCAGCCGCCCGGGACAGGGGAACTATGGCTACACCTTC.

This clone was found once. The chain uses TRBV11-3 and TRBJ2-3; tentatively, D is TRBD1 (5 bases). The CDR3 has 16 residues. Per the germline V gene, CDR1 is SGHNT and CDR2 is YENEEA. The V gene lost 4 bases and the J gene lost 0 bases, with 14 bases spanning the gap. CDR3 sequence reads: CASSSGKGKSTDTQYF. In nucleotides, the CDR3 is TGTGCCAGCAGCTCAGGGAAAGGCAAGAGCACAGATACGCAGTATTTT.

This clone was seen only once. The chain links TRBV11-3 to TRBJ2-7, with 11 bases fitting TRBD2. V was pared by 5 bases and J by 4 bases, with 7 bases of the junction left unmatched. This CDR3 has 15 amino acids. The V gene's germline CDR1 is SGHNT and CDR2 YENEEA. CDR3 coding DNA: TGTGCCAGCAGCATACTAGCGGGGGCTCCGTACGAGCAGTACTTC. It yields the protein CASSILAGAPYEQYF. The entire variable domain, with the rest obtained from reference TRBV11-3 and TRBJ2-7, is as follows: EAGVVQSPRYKIIEKKQPVAFWCNPISGHNTLYWYLQNLGQGPELLIRYENEEAVDDSQLPKDRFSAERLKGVDSTLKIQPAELGDSAVYLCASSILAGAPYEQYFGPGTRLTVT.

J is TRBJ1-2 and V is TRBV28; D perhaps matches TRBD1 (5 bases). The V and J ends lost 8 bases and 7 bases respectively, with 17 bases between them. This CDR3 has 13 amino acids. From germline, CDR1 is MDHEN and CDR2 SYDVKM. The CDR3 here is CASATKSRGGYTF. The CDR3 region has the DNA TGTGCCAGCGCTACCAAGTCTAGGGGTGGCTACACCTTC.

The chain employs TRBV4-3 and TRBJ1-4, with a tentative D call TRBD1 (5 bases). Germline loops: CDR1 LGHNA, CDR2 YSLEER. Trimming shortened V by 1 base and J by 0 bases, and 12 bases separated the two germline ends. CDR3 length equals 17 residues. Here the CDR3 reads CASSQGAGMATNEKLFF. CDR3 nucleotides: TGCGCCAGCAGCCAAGGGGCAGGGATGGCAACTAATGAAAAACTGTTTTTT.

This chain links TRBV5-1 with TRBJ1-2; TRBD1 matches 10 bases. Germline V gene data show CDR1 as SGHRS and CDR2 as YFSETQ. The junction had 18 bases not matched to a gene; V was cut back by 4 bases and J by 6 bases. This CDR3 is 18 amino acids long. The CDR3 spells CASSRTGTGANRGDGYTF. CDR3 sequence (DNA): TGCGCCAGCAGCAGAACCGGGACAGGGGCTAACCGTGGAGATGGCTACACCTTC.

This clone was detected once. The CDR3 here is CASSEEGGSGGAGETQYF. Here the CDR3 DNA reads TGTGCCAGCAGTGAAGAGGGGGGTAGCGGGGGGGCCGGAGAGACCCAGTACTTC. The J gene is TRBJ2-5, the V gene TRBV6-1; the match to TRBD2 covers 11 bases. Germline V lookup: CDR1 MNHNS, CDR2 SASEGT. The CDR3 loop spans 18 amino acids. The ends lost 1 base at V and 4 bases at J; junction bases unmatched: 11.

The chain recombines TRBV9 with TRBJ2-1, with D possibly matching TRBD2 (5 bases). Trimming removed 4 bases at V and 4 bases at J, with 18 bases between. CDR1 is SGDLS, CDR2 YYNGEE, per germline. The length of the CDR3 is 16 residues. The CDR3 loop reads CASSPTRGLKYNEQFF. CDR3 DNA sequence: TGTGCCAGCAGCCCGACTCGGGGATTAAAATACAATGAGCAGTTCTTC.

The chain couples TRBV5-4 to TRBJ2-7, with 10 bases identical to TRBD2. Germline V gene lookup returns CDR1 SGHNT and CDR2 YYREEE (reference sequence). CDR3 length: 16 amino acids. V trimming: 0 bases; J trimming: 7 bases; junction bases outside the gene matches: 10. CDR3: CASSLVQRGGLGEQYF. The CDR3 DNA reads as TGTGCCAGCAGCTTGGTACAGCGGGGGGGCCTTGGGGAGCAGTACTTC.

This clone has more than one count but fewer than ten. The chain links TRBV7-2 to TRBJ1-2, with 8 bases fitting TRBD1. This CDR3 is 16 amino acids long. The J segment lost 2 bases and the V segment lost 2 bases, leaving 7 bases of the junction unmatched. The germline V gene encodes CDR1 SGHTA and CDR2 FQGNSA. The DNA for the CDR3 is TGTGCCAGCAGCTTATGGACAGGGAGAAGCAACTATGGCTACACCTTC. Protein sequence: CASSLWTGRSNYGYTF.

In this sample, this clone turned up a few times. The CDR3 DNA is TGTGCCAGCAGTGACATTACGACGAGGACAGGGGTGAGAAATGAGCAGTTCTTC. Translating gives CASSDITTRTGVRNEQFF. This chain connects TRBV6-1 to TRBJ2-1, with 9 bases that match TRBD1. The CDR3 totals 18 residues. Germline assignment: CDR1 MNHNS and CDR2 SASEGT. Trimming cost V 3 bases and J 7 bases; bases outside gene matches: 16.

The chain combines TRBV19 with TRBJ2-1, with 8 nucleotides matching TRBD1. V shed 5 bases, J shed 9 bases, and the junction held 6 bases outside the gene matches. The CDR3 extends over 13 amino acids. The V gene's germline CDR1 is LNHDA and CDR2 SQIVND (reference sequence). CDR3: CASSSDRAVEQFF. The DNA for the CDR3 is TGTGCCAGTAGTTCGGACAGGGCGGTTGAGCAGTTCTTC.

CDR3 loop: CASSLYAGQGYNEQFF. DNA for the CDR3: TGTGCCAGCAGTTTATACGCGGGACAGGGGTACAATGAGCAGTTCTTC. The chain links TRBV27 to TRBJ2-1; the match to TRBD1 covers 10 bases. The CDR3 totals 16 residues. From germline, CDR1 is MNHEY and CDR2 SMNVEV (reference sequence). Unmatched junction bases numbered 4, after V lost 1 base and J lost 4 bases.

This clone was counted only a few times. CDR3 protein: CASSLAVGQTGELFF. The CDR3 DNA sequence: TGTGCCAGCAGCTTAGCGGTAGGACAAACCGGGGAGCTGTTTTTT. The chain links TRBV7-8 to TRBJ2-2; D possibly corresponds to TRBD1 (5 bases). The CDR3 consists of 15 residues. Trimming cost V 0 bases and J 5 bases, with 10 bases left between them. Germline CDR1 SGHVS, CDR2 FQNEAQ.